This T cell receptor (beta chain) was observed in a study of blood T cell repertoires in COVID-19. The overall study: Italy, Spain and the United States were the sources of the convalescent and acute COVID-19 samples. From T cells, B-cell-depleted T cells, or PBMCs came the material, which was cDNA or gDNA.

Original analysis: Amplification with reference gene primers provided the estimates of nucleated cell counts. Some clones are missing from TCRdb's copy, which holds only in-frame ones; the method was immunoSEQ multiplex PCR. V and J calls and clone size are copied from that table; D and trimming were computed from the DNA. The repertoire consists of 330,000 or so clones, with about 91% occurring once and the leading ten covering roughly a tenth. Seattle patients were enrolled during active infection and followed longitudinally. The CDR3 spans 15 residues. Germline V CDR1 and CDR2: MNHEY, SVGAGI. V lost 6 bases and J 0 bases, leaving 12 bases between the germline ends.

The chain joins TRBV6-5 to TRBJ1-3, with a tentative D call TRBD1 (6 bases). The specimen was peripheral blood. The sequence was collected from a man aged 25-40 years with COVID-19, enrolled during active disease. The CDR3 reads CASSPGQSSGNTIYF. CDR3 sequence (DNA): TGTGCCAGCAGCCCCGGACAGAGCTCTGGAAACACCATATATTTT.